The next 32 T cell receptor beta chains were all read from a single sample in a study of low-dose radiotherapy and immunotherapy resistance in tumors. Gene-specific TRAV and TRBV primers were used for first-strand cDNA, covering alpha and beta chains. The TCRs were subjected to amplification over roughly 18 PCR cycles employing a constant-region primer in conjunction with a V-primer adapter. TCRdb redid the calling of the reads with MiXCR, one entry per CDR3 protein. The table includes about 7,900 distinct CDR3 sequences, about 65% detected once. Source of these receptors: a human donor with advanced metastatic prostate, ovarian, gallbladder or colorectal cancer (not recorded which). This table probably holds off-target reads from a library built for another chain.

This clonotype was counted only a few times. V and J are TRBV28 and TRBJ1-6; 7 nucleotides line up with TRBD1. V trimming: 8 bases; J trimming: 9 bases; junction bases outside the gene matches: 13. CDR1 MDHEN and CDR2 SYDVKM come from the germline V gene. This CDR3 has 15 amino acids. Here the CDR3 reads CASLAFDREGSPLHF. The CDR3 DNA sequence: TGTGCCAGCTTAGCCTTTGACAGGGAGGGTTCACCCCTCCACTTT.

The chain links TRBV6-6 to TRBJ2-5; 7 bases align to TRBD2. Unmatched junction bases numbered 8, after V lost 6 bases and J lost 4 bases. CDR3 length: 14 amino acids. Germline CDR1 reads MNHNY; CDR2 reads SVGAGI (reference sequence). The CDR3 nucleotides read TGTGCCAGCAGCCCGACTGGACTAGGAGAGACCCAGTACTTC. Its protein is CASSPTGLGETQYF.

The chain links TRBV28 to TRBJ2-7; perhaps TRBD1 as D (5 bases). The CDR3 extends over 14 amino acids. With 3 bases removed from V and 4 bases from J, the gap between germline ends came to 13 bases. Per the germline V gene, CDR1 is MDHEN and CDR2 is SYDVKM. The chain's CDR3 is CASSFRTGVYEQYF. The CDR3 DNA follows: TGTGCCAGCAGTTTCCGCACAGGCGTATACGAGCAGTACTTC.

V and J are TRBV5-1 and TRBJ2-1; 9 positions match TRBD1. With V trimmed by 1 base and J by 4 bases, 6 bases remained unmatched. The CDR3 totals 16 residues. CDR1 and CDR2 (germline): SGHRS, YFSETQ. Here the CDR3 DNA reads TGCGCCAGCAGCTTGTACGGGACAGGGATTTACAATGAGCAGTTCTTC. It is translated as CASSLYGTGIYNEQFF.

V and J are TRBV12-3 or TRBV12-4 and TRBJ2-2; unclear D gene. Trimming pared 2 bases from V and 6 bases from J, leaving 7 bases between. The CDR3 contains 13 residues. DNA for the CDR3: TGTGCCAGCAGTTTATCGGTTCCCGGGGAGCTGTTTTTT. Protein sequence: CASSLSVPGELFF.

V is TRBV5-6 and J is TRBJ2-3; D is possibly TRBD2 (5 bases). In germline, CDR1 is SGHDT, CDR2 YYEEEE. Trimming took off 2 bases at V and 3 bases at J, with 13 bases between the two ends. The CDR3 runs to 15 residues. In DNA form, the CDR3 reads TGTGCCAGCAGCTTACGCGGGCGAGGGACAGATACGCAGTATTTT. Protein product: CASSLRGRGTDTQYF.

The rearrangement uses TRBV14 and TRBJ2-7; the match to TRBD1 covers 10 bases. V was clipped by 4 bases and J by 5 bases; unmatched bases: 14. The length of the CDR3 is 17 residues. The V gene's germline CDR1 is SGHDN and CDR2 FVKESK. CDR3 in amino acids: CASSRLPLGQGHHEQYF. The CDR3 coding sequence is TGTGCCAGCAGCCGCCTCCCGTTGGGACAGGGGCACCACGAGCAGTACTTC.

This clonotype was counted a few times. The V call is TRBV5-3, the J call TRBJ2-7; 7 bases match TRBD2. Being an ORF, TRBV5-3 has a function that is uncertain. With 5 bases clipped from V and 5 bases from J, the junction kept 16 bases outside the gene matches. The CDR3 runs to 16 residues. The CDR3 DNA reads TGTGCCAGAAGTGTTTCAGGCGGGGGATTATCGGACGAGCAGTACTTC. It specifies CARSVSGGGLSDEQYF.

V is TRBV20-1 and J is TRBJ2-2, with 8 positions matching TRBD2. This CDR3 comprises 14 residues. With 4 bases clipped from V and 7 bases from J, the junction kept 8 bases outside the gene matches. The germline V gene encodes CDR1 DFQATT and CDR2 SNEGSKA (reference sequence). The CDR3 region has the DNA TGCAGTGCTATGGGTAGCGGGAAGGGCGGGGAGCTGTTTTTT. Its protein is CSAMGSGKGGELFF.

This chain joins TRBV3-1 and TRBJ2-7; D remains ambiguous. The germline V and J ends were trimmed by 4 bases and 12 bases, with 16 bases remaining between them. Germline values: CDR1 LGHDT, CDR2 YNNKEL (reference sequence). The CDR3 covers 12 residues. CDR3 in DNA: TGTGCCAGCAGCCGCGATTACACCTTAATGTACTTC. Protein product: CASSRDYTLMYF.

This clonotype has a handful of counts. The V gene is TRBV29-1, the J gene TRBJ2-6; D is ambiguous. The CDR3 consists of 15 residues. CDR1 and CDR2 from the germline V gene are SQVTM and ANQGSEA. V gave up 2 bases and J gave up 2 bases, with 10 bases separating them. CDR3 loop: CSVESVFPGANVLTF. Written as DNA, the CDR3 is TGCAGCGTTGAATCGGTATTCCCTGGGGCCAACGTCCTGACTTTC.

This clonotype has just a few counts. This chain uses TRBV2 with TRBJ2-6; 11 bases map to TRBD1. Germline V gene sequence: CDR1 SNHLY, CDR2 FYNNEI. Losses at the gene ends were 4 bases for V and 3 bases for J; bases not matched to a gene: 14. The CDR3 covers 20 residues. CDR3 amino acids: CASSGSEDRGLFFGANVLTF. The CDR3 DNA is TGTGCCAGCAGTGGTTCTGAGGACAGGGGGCTCTTTTTTGGGGCCAACGTCCTGACTTTC.

The chain carries TRBV28 and TRBJ1-5; D is undetermined. The CDR3 sequence is 12 residues long. Germline CDR1 and CDR2: MDHEN and SYDVKM. V was shortened by 1 base and J by 7 bases, with 5 bases between the two germline ends. The DNA of the CDR3 is TGTGCCAGCAGTTTATCAACCCAGCCCCAGCATTTT. This encodes CASSLSTQPQHF. Filled out from reference TRBV28 and TRBJ1-5, the complete variable domain reads DVKVTQSSRYLVKRTGEKVFLECVQDMDHENMFWYRQDPGLGLRLIYFSYDVKMKEKGDIPEGYSVSREKKERFSLILESASTNQTSMYLCASSLSTQPQHFGDGTRLSIL.

The V call is TRBV28, the J call TRBJ2-2; 10 bases fit TRBD2. This CDR3 has 14 residues. The trim removed 8 bases at V and 1 base at J, leaving 1 base unmatched. Germline lookup yields CDR1 MDHEN and CDR2 SYDVKM. CDR3 nucleotide sequence: TGTGCCAGCGCTAGCGGGGGGAACACCGGGGAGCTGTTTTTT. This sequence encodes CASASGGNTGELFF.

The rearrangement uses TRBV5-1 and TRBJ1-4; D unclear. V shed 3 bases and J shed 6 bases, with 15 bases lying between them. This CDR3 contains 15 residues. CDR1 is SGHRS, CDR2 YFSETQ, per germline. CDR3 protein: CASSSTSGSYEKLFF. The CDR3 region has the DNA TGCGCCAGCAGCTCGACCTCTGGGTCATATGAAAAACTGTTTTTT.

The chain recombines TRBV11-2 with TRBJ2-1; the D is unclear. V lost 0 bases, J lost 5 bases, and 11 bases lay in between. Germline V gene sequence: CDR1 SGHAT, CDR2 FQNNGV. The CDR3 spans 15 residues. CDR3 DNA: TGTGCCAGCAGCTTAGATCGGCCCGCAGACAATGAGCAGTTCTTC. Translation gives CASSLDRPADNEQFF.

The chain combines TRBV6-8 with TRBJ1-4; D perhaps matches TRBD1 (5 bases). Germline V CDR1 and CDR2: MNHGY, SAAAGT. This CDR3 has 15 residues. V was clipped by 2 bases and J by 7 bases, with 14 bases between them. DNA of the CDR3: TGTGCCAGCAGTTACACGGCAGGGAGGAGTGAAAAACTGTTTTTT. This encodes CASSYTAGRSEKLFF.

The chain has TRBV13 and TRBJ2-1; D not resolved. The length of the CDR3 is 11 residues. Germline V gene sequence: CDR1 PRHDT, CDR2 FYEKMQ (reference sequence). Between the trimmed V and J ends, which lost 1 base and 9 bases, there was a span of 4 bases. This CDR3 is CASSLEGEQFF. The CDR3 bases are TGTGCCAGCAGCTTAGAGGGTGAGCAGTTCTTC.

This chain joins TRBV5-6 and TRBJ2-7; D is possibly TRBD2 (6 bases). Trimming took 1 base from V and 6 from J, leaving 20 bases between them. Germline V gene sequence: CDR1 SGHDT, CDR2 YYEEEE. The CDR3 runs 16 residues. The CDR3: CASSLKGRSRYGEQYF. CDR3 nucleotides: TGTGCCAGCAGCTTGAAGGGGAGGTCTCGTTATGGCGAGCAGTACTTC.

The genes are TRBV5-5 and TRBJ2-2; 7 nucleotides match TRBD2. In germline, CDR1 is SGHKS, CDR2 YYEKEE (reference sequence). The junction had 13 bases not matched to a gene; V was cut back by 1 base and J by 10 bases. The CDR3 has 16 amino acids. CDR3 region: CASSLPSGTIIEELFF. The CDR3 DNA sequence: TGTGCCAGCAGCTTGCCCAGCGGGACGATAATCGAGGAGCTGTTTTTT.

The chain combines TRBV28 with TRBJ2-7; D may be TRBD1 or TRBD2 (5 bases each). The germline V gene encodes CDR1 MDHEN and CDR2 SYDVKM. This CDR3 has 13 residues. The V gene lost 6 bases and the J gene lost 5 bases, with 14 bases spanning the gap. The CDR3 reads CASRTSRGHEQYF. In nucleotides, the CDR3 is TGTGCCAGCAGAACCTCGAGGGGCCACGAGCAGTACTTC.

This chain uses TRBV6-5 with TRBJ2-7, with unresolved D. Trimming pared 2 bases from V and 4 bases from J, leaving 18 bases between. Germline V gene lookup returns CDR1 MNHEY and CDR2 SVGAGI. CDR3 size: 16 residues. The CDR3 loop reads CASSYTRTKLYYEQYF. CDR3 coding DNA: TGTGCCAGCAGTTACACAAGAACCAAATTATATTACGAGCAGTACTTC.

The V call is TRBV28, the J call TRBJ1-4; maybe TRBD1 (6 bases). V was pared by 5 bases and J by 4 bases, with 14 bases between. CDR3 length equals 15 residues. The germline CDR1 and CDR2 sequences are MDHEN and SYDVKM. The CDR3 reads CASSPGQSFNEKLFF. CDR3 DNA sequence: TGTGCCAGCAGTCCCGGACAGAGTTTTAATGAAAAACTGTTTTTT. Complete variable domain (other parts from reference TRBV28 and TRBJ1-4): DVKVTQSSRYLVKRTGEKVFLECVQDMDHENMFWYRQDPGLGLRLIYFSYDVKMKEKGDIPEGYSVSREKKERFSLILESASTNQTSMYLCASSPGQSFNEKLFFGSGTQLSVL.

The chain links TRBV12-3 or TRBV12-4 to TRBJ2-3; no clear D. This CDR3 has 14 amino acids. The V end lost 7 bases, the J end lost 0 bases, and 11 bases lay between the germline ends. The CDR3 DNA reads TGTGCCAGCACCTCGACGCCTAGCACAGATACGCAGTATTTT. This encodes CASTSTPSTDTQYF.

The chain is built from TRBV10-3 and TRBJ1-2; no firm D call. CDR1 is ENHRY and CDR2 is SYGVKD in the germline V gene. The germline V and J ends were trimmed by 3 bases and 0 bases, with 5 bases remaining between them. The CDR3 runs 13 residues. The CDR3 loop reads CAISEDTNYGYTF. Here the CDR3 DNA reads TGTGCCATCAGTGAAGACACTAACTATGGCTACACCTTC.

Here the CDR3 reads CSAARGARNYEQYF. As DNA, the CDR3 is TGCAGTGCTGCCAGGGGGGCGCGCAACTACGAGCAGTACTTC. The V and J genes are TRBV20-1 and TRBJ2-7; a possible D gene is TRBD1 (7 bases). Trimming took off 5 bases at V and 3 bases at J, with 17 bases between the two ends. The length of the CDR3 is 14 residues. Germline CDR1 DFQATT, CDR2 SNEGSKA (reference sequence).

This rearrangement joins TRBV6-1 to TRBJ2-5; 7 bases fit TRBD2. The length of the CDR3 is 15 residues. Germline V gene sequence: CDR1 MNHNS, CDR2 SASEGT. Trimming took 4 bases from V and 4 from J; bases not matched to a gene: 9. The CDR3 DNA is TGTGCCAGCAGTGGGTCTTCTAGCGGACGAGAGACCCAGTACTTC. Protein sequence: CASSGSSSGRETQYF.

This clonotype showed up just a few times. J is TRBJ1-5 and V is TRBV7-2; D possibly corresponds to TRBD1 (6 bases). In germline, CDR1 is SGHTA, CDR2 FQGNSA. V was clipped by 4 bases and J by 2 bases, with 9 bases between them. The CDR3 is 14 residues long. The CDR3 loop reads CASSYKGGNQPQHF. The DNA for the CDR3 is TGTGCCAGCAGCTATAAGGGGGGCAATCAGCCCCAGCATTTT.

V usage is TRBV6-2 or TRBV6-3 and J usage is TRBJ2-5; D not certain. Deletions cut 0 bases from V and 7 bases from J, with 9 bases between. The CDR3 extends over 13 amino acids. The germline CDR1 and CDR2 sequences are MNHEY and SVGEGT. The CDR3 region has the DNA TGTGCCAGCAGTTACTCGACGCTAGGGACCCAGTACTTC. Its protein is CASSYSTLGTQYF.

The chain recombines TRBV28 with TRBJ2-1; TRBD1 agrees at 9 bases. In germline, CDR1 is MDHEN, CDR2 SYDVKM. The CDR3 extends over 14 amino acids. The V gene end was trimmed by 5 bases and the J gene end by 11 bases; junction bases not matched to a gene: 10. CDR3 coding DNA: TGTGCCAGCAGTGTCTGGACAGGGGTCGGTCAGCAGTTCTTC. Translating it yields CASSVWTGVGQQFF.

The chain combines TRBV7-2 with TRBJ2-5, with 7 bases aligning to TRBD1. CDR3 length: 12 residues. V lost 6 bases and J lost 5; bases outside the gene matches: 3. The germline CDR1 and CDR2 sequences are SGHTA and FQGNSA. CDR3 region: CASRTDRETQYF. DNA of the CDR3: TGTGCCAGCAGAACGGACAGGGAGACCCAGTACTTC.

A few counts support this clonotype. The chain joins TRBV28 to TRBJ2-3; D ambiguous. The CDR3 loop spans 14 amino acids. The V gene's germline CDR1 is MDHEN and CDR2 SYDVKM. V was trimmed by 5 bases and J by 2 bases, leaving 11 bases between them. The DNA for the CDR3 is TGTGCCAGCAGTCCCTCGGGTATCACAGATACGCAGTATTTT. This encodes CASSPSGITDTQYF. The full variable domain, rest sourced from reference TRBV28 and TRBJ2-3, is DVKVTQSSRYLVKRTGEKVFLECVQDMDHENMFWYRQDPGLGLRLIYFSYDVKMKEKGDIPEGYSVSREKKERFSLILESASTNQTSMYLCASSPSGITDTQYFGPGTRLTVL.